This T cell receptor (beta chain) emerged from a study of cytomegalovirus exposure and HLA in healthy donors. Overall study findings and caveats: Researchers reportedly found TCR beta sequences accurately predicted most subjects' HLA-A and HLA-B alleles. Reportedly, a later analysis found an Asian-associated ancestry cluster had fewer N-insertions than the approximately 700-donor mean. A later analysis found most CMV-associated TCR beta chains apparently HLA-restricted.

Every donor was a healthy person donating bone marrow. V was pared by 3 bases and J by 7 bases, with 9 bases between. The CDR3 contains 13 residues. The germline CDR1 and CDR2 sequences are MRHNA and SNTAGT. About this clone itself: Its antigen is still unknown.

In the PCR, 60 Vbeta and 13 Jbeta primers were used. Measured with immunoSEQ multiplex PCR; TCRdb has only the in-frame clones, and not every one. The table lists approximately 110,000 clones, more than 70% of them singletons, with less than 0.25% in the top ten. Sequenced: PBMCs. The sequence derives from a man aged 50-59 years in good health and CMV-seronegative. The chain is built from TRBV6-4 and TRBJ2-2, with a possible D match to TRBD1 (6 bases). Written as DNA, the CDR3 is TGTGCCAGCAGTGAACAGGGCGGCGGGGAGCTGTTTTTT. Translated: CASSEQGGGELFF.